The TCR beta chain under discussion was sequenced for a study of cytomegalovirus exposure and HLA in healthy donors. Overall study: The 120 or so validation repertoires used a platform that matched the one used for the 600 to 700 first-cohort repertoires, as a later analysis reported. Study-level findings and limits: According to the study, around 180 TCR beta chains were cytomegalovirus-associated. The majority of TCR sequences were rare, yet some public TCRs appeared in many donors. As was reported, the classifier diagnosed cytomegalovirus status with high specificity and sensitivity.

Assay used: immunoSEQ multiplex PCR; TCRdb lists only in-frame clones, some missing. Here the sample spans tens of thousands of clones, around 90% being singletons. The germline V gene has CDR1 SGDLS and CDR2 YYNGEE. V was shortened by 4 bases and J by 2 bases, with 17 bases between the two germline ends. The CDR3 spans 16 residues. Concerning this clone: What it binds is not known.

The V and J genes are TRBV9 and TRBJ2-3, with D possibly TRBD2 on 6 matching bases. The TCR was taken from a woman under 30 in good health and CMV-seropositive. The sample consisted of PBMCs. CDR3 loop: CASSQTGLKNTDTQYF. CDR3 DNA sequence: TGTGCCAGCAGCCAAACAGGACTAAAAAACACAGATACGCAGTATTTT.